This entry lists 26 T cell receptor beta chains sequenced from one sample in a study of cytomegalovirus exposure and HLA in healthy donors. This PCR relied on a set of 60 Vbeta primers and 13 Jbeta primers. Here immunoSEQ multiplex PCR was the method, and the copy in TCRdb shows in-frame clones only, minus some. This table has about 150,000 clones, less than 85% appearing once. Sequencing input: PBMCs. The receptors come from a man younger than 35 in good health and CMV-seropositive.

Only a few counts were recorded for this clone. The chain is built from TRBV10-1 and TRBJ1-1, with TRBD1 as a possible D gene (5 bases). Trimming cost V 6 bases and J 1 base, with 9 bases left between them. Germline lookup yields CDR1 WNHNN and CDR2 SYGVQD (reference sequence). The CDR3 runs to 13 residues. The CDR3 reads CASSSGQNTEAFF. DNA for the CDR3: TGCGCCAGCAGCTCAGGACAGAACACTGAAGCTTTCTTT.

The CDR3 spells CASSSGATGRGEETQYF. The CDR3 coding sequence is TGTGCCAGCAGCTCGGGGGCGACAGGGCGAGGGGAAGAGACCCAGTACTTC. This chain links TRBV11-2 with TRBJ2-5; the D gene is possibly TRBD1 (7 bases). Germline V gene lookup returns CDR1 SGHAT and CDR2 FQNNGV. V gave up 4 bases and J gave up 3 bases, with 21 bases separating them. The CDR3 totals 17 residues.

A few counts support this clone. The rearrangement joins TRBV4-2 to TRBJ1-2, with D maybe TRBD1 (5 bases). Germline CDR1 reads LGHNA; CDR2 reads YNFKEQ. This CDR3 contains 14 residues. V lost 1 base and J lost 3, with 9 bases in between. The CDR3 protein is CASSQGGDYYGYTF. The DNA of the CDR3 is TGTGCCAGCAGCCAAGGGGGGGACTACTATGGCTACACCTTC.

The V gene is TRBV7-2, the J gene TRBJ1-4; the D is unclear. The V end lost 5 bases, the J end lost 5 bases, and 12 bases lay between the germline ends. The V gene's germline CDR1 is SGHTA and CDR2 FQGNSA. The CDR3 contains 14 residues. The DNA for the CDR3 is TGTGCCAGCAGCCCCGAGGAGGGAAATGAAAAACTGTTTTTT. Translated, it gives CASSPEEGNEKLFF.

This clone was seen just once. The rearrangement joins TRBV6-4 to TRBJ2-2; weak D call: TRBD1 (6 bases). The CDR3 covers 16 residues. Germline loops: CDR1 MRHNA, CDR2 SNTAGT. V was pared by 0 bases and J by 0 bases, with 8 bases between. The CDR3 DNA reads as TGTGCCAGCAGTGACTCCCGGGACACGAACACCGGGGAGCTGTTTTTT. Translating it yields CASSDSRDTNTGELFF.

The J gene is TRBJ2-7, the V gene TRBV5-4; 7 nucleotides line up with TRBD2. The CDR3 has 14 residues. Trimming cost V 2 bases and J 5 bases; bases outside gene matches: 7. The germline gives CDR1 SGHNT, CDR2 YYREEE (reference sequence). The CDR3 coding sequence is TGTGCCAGCAGCTTAGGCGGGAGTTTAAACGAGCAGTACTTC. Translated: CASSLGGSLNEQYF.

The chain joins TRBV5-6 to TRBJ1-1, with D perhaps matching TRBD1 (5 bases). V was pared by 1 base and J by 11 bases, with 15 bases between. The CDR3 contains 13 residues. Per germline, CDR1 SGHDT and CDR2 YYEEEE. This CDR3 reads CASSLSLGRPAFF. DNA of the CDR3: TGTGCCAGCAGCTTGTCACTGGGGCGCCCCGCTTTCTTT.

The rearrangement uses TRBV6-1 and TRBJ2-5, with 10 bases fitting TRBD2. Trimming took 7 bases from V and 9 from J; bases not matched to a gene: 8. CDR1 and CDR2 from the germline V gene are MNHNS and SASEGT. The CDR3 is 13 amino acids. The CDR3 DNA sequence: TGTGCCAGCATTGAGGCTAGCGGGGGTCCCCAGTACTTC. This gives the protein CASIEASGGPQYF.

The genes are TRBV6-1 and TRBJ1-2; D uncertain. This CDR3 comprises 13 residues. The V and J ends lost 7 bases and 8 bases respectively, with 17 bases between them. Per germline, CDR1 MNHNS and CDR2 SASEGT. CDR3 residues: CASTVQLRRGYTF. The CDR3 nucleotides read TGTGCCAGCACGGTGCAGCTAAGGAGGGGCTACACCTTC.

The CDR3 here is CASSQLAGGTDTQYF. CDR3 DNA sequence: TGTGCCAGCTCCCAACTAGCGGGGGGCACAGATACGCAGTATTTT. The chain couples TRBV18 to TRBJ2-3, with 11 positions matching TRBD2. This CDR3 has 15 residues. Germline V gene sequence: CDR1 KGHSH, CDR2 LQKENI. J gave up 1 base and V 6 bases, and 3 bases lay outside the gene matches.

The chain links TRBV7-9 to TRBJ2-7, with D tentatively TRBD1 (6 bases). With 2 bases removed from V and 3 bases from J, the gap between germline ends came to 11 bases. Germline V gene sequence: CDR1 SEHNR, CDR2 FQNEAQ (reference sequence). This CDR3 comprises 14 residues. CDR3 sequence: CASSLPGHFYEQYF. CDR3 nucleotide sequence: TGTGCCAGCAGCTTACCGGGACACTTCTACGAGCAGTACTTC.

The chain carries TRBV7-9 and TRBJ2-3; weak D call: TRBD2 (5 bases). Trimming cost V 2 bases and J 5 bases, with 8 bases left between them. Germline CDR1 reads SEHNR; CDR2 reads FQNEAQ (reference sequence). This CDR3 contains 13 residues. Here the CDR3 reads CASSLLGRDTQYF. DNA for the CDR3: TGTGCCAGCAGCTTATTGGGGAGAGATACGCAGTATTTT.

This chain links TRBV5-1 with TRBJ1-6, with 7 bases matching TRBD1. This CDR3 region has 15 residues. V was pared by 4 bases and J by 6 bases, with 7 bases of the junction left unmatched. Per the germline V gene, CDR1 is SGHRS and CDR2 is YFSETQ. The CDR3 loop is CASSKTGSGNSPLHF. CDR3 nucleotides: TGCGCCAGCAGCAAGACAGGGTCGGGTAATTCACCCCTCCACTTT.

This clone was detected only a few times. The chain employs TRBV4-1 and TRBJ1-2; tentatively, D is TRBD1 (5 bases). CDR3 length equals 17 residues. Between the trimmed V and J ends, which lost 1 base and 0 bases, there was a span of 15 bases. Germline V gene sequence: CDR1 MGHRA, CDR2 YSYEKL. The CDR3 bases are TGCGCCAGCAGCCAAGTTGATGGGGCCGTGGCTAACTATGGCTACACCTTC. It yields the protein CASSQVDGAVANYGYTF.

This clone was detected only a few times. J is TRBJ1-5 and V is TRBV19, with 7 bases lining up with TRBD1. The trim removed 6 bases at V and 9 bases at J, leaving 8 bases unmatched. CDR1 LNHDA and CDR2 SQIVND come from the germline V gene (reference sequence). The CDR3 is 13 residues long. The CDR3 reads CASSNDRARPQHF. The CDR3 DNA reads TGTGCCAGTAGCAACGACAGGGCCAGGCCCCAGCATTTT.

The J gene is TRBJ1-5, the V gene TRBV23-1; 10 bases map to TRBD1. TRBV23-1 has ORF status, its function being uncertain. The CDR3 extends over 19 amino acids. The J segment lost 0 bases and the V segment lost 0 bases, leaving 8 bases of the junction unmatched. The CDR3 here is CASSQSWTGGACSNQPQHF. The CDR3 DNA follows: TGCGCCAGCAGTCAATCGTGGACAGGGGGAGCTTGTAGCAATCAGCCCCAGCATTTT.

The chain joins TRBV27 to TRBJ1-2, with 12 bases matching TRBD1. The length of the CDR3 is 17 residues. V shed 6 bases and J 4 bases; nucleotides not matched to a gene: 12. Germline values: CDR1 MNHEY, CDR2 SMNVEV (reference sequence). CDR3 nucleotide sequence: TGTGCCAGCAGCCATTCCGGGACAGGGGGCCTCCGCTATGGCTACACCTTC. Translating gives CASSHSGTGGLRYGYTF.

This chain links TRBV6-5 with TRBJ2-7, with a possible D match to TRBD1 (6 bases). CDR1 and CDR2 from the germline V gene are MNHEY and SVGAGI. With 5 bases removed from V and 2 bases from J, the gap between germline ends came to 16 bases. The CDR3 runs to 15 residues. This CDR3 is CASSLLGTFTYEQYF. CDR3 nucleotide sequence: TGTGCCAGCAGTCTCCTCGGGACATTCACCTACGAGCAGTACTTC.

This chain uses TRBV2 with TRBJ2-3; TRBD2 aligns across 8 bases. This CDR3 is 14 amino acids long. Per the germline V gene, CDR1 is SNHLY and CDR2 is FYNNEI. Germline trimming cut 8 bases from V and 3 bases from J; bases unmatched to any gene: 7. In DNA, the CDR3 is TGTGCCAGCGCAAGGGGCGGGGGGACAGATACGCAGTATTTT. Amino acid sequence: CASARGGGTDTQYF.

This clone has a single count. V and J are TRBV6-5 and TRBJ2-5, with D perhaps TRBD2 (5 bases). The germline V gene encodes CDR1 MNHEY and CDR2 SVGAGI. The V and J ends lost 2 bases and 5 bases respectively, with 15 bases between them. There are 15 residues in the CDR3. In DNA form, the CDR3 reads TGTGCCAGCAGTTACCGCGGGCCAACTCTTGAGACCCAGTACTTC. Translation gives CASSYRGPTLETQYF.

The rearrangement uses TRBV29-1 and TRBJ2-7, with D possibly TRBD2 on 5 matching bases. Per germline, CDR1 SQVTM and CDR2 ANQGSEA. V was trimmed by 7 bases and J by 4 bases, leaving 14 bases between them. The CDR3 runs 12 residues. The CDR3 DNA reads TGCAGCGGCAGGACTCCAGGATACGAGCAGTACTTC. Its protein product is CSGRTPGYEQYF.

This clone came up once. V is TRBV6-4 and J is TRBJ2-2; 9 bases are shared with TRBD2. The length of the CDR3 is 14 residues. The germline CDR1 and CDR2 sequences are MRHNA and SNTAGT. Germline trimming cut 5 bases from V and 7 bases from J; bases unmatched to any gene: 5. CDR3 sequence: CASSRLAGNGELFF. CDR3 DNA: TGTGCCAGCAGTCGGCTAGCGGGAAACGGGGAGCTGTTTTTT.

The rearrangement uses TRBV7-9 and TRBJ1-2; TRBD1 matches at 7 bases. The CDR3 covers 19 residues. V dropped 1 base and J dropped 4; count of bases not matched to a gene: 18. Germline CDR1 reads SEHNR; CDR2 reads FQNEAQ (reference sequence). DNA of the CDR3: TGTGCCAGCAGCTTAGATTACAGGGGAACAAGGACAAGTCGCTATGGCTACACCTTC. Its translation is CASSLDYRGTRTSRYGYTF.

In this sample, this clone turned up once. This chain links TRBV10-3 with TRBJ2-3; unclear D gene. CDR1 ENHRY and CDR2 SYGVKD come from the germline V gene. The ends were cut back, 6 bases at V and 6 bases at J, with 10 bases in the middle. This CDR3 is 12 amino acids long. CDR3 sequence (DNA): TGTGCCATCAGGGGCGATGTGGATACGCAGTATTTT. Its translation is CAIRGDVDTQYF.

This clone was detected once. The chain recombines TRBV7-9 with TRBJ1-4; maybe TRBD1 (6 bases). Germline CDR1 is SEHNR and CDR2 is FQNEAQ (reference sequence). V lost 4 bases to trimming and J lost 5 bases, with 17 bases between them. The CDR3 is made up of 16 amino acids. In nucleotides, the CDR3 is TGTGCCAGCAGCTCGCCCTCCGGGACACCAAATGAAAAACTGTTTTTT. Translated: CASSSPSGTPNEKLFF.

This clone was seen a handful of times. The rearrangement uses TRBV5-1 and TRBJ2-1; D ambiguous. V lost 4 bases, J lost 1 base, and 6 bases lay in between. The CDR3 sequence is 13 residues long. Looked up from germline, CDR1 is SGHRS and CDR2 is YFSETQ. In DNA, the CDR3 is TGCGCCAGCAGCGCCGGTTCCTACAATGAGCAGTTCTTC. Amino acid sequence: CASSAGSYNEQFF.